A selection of T cell receptor beta chains follows, all from one sample in a study of cytomegalovirus exposure and HLA in healthy donors. Produced via immunoSEQ multiplex PCR; TCRdb's table is partial and in-frame only. The sample holds 200,000 or so clones; approximately 84% are singletons and the top ten take around 0.25%. The sequencing sample was made of PBMCs. The receptors were sampled from a boy aged 5-17 years in good health and CMV-seronegative. CDR3s include the opening cysteine and the closing phenylalanine or tryptophan. Each record gives: V gene, J gene, D gene, clone size, CDR3 DNA, CDR3 protein. The D gene is left open where the match is weak. Clone size appears in some rows only: once, few, many, or a class for an expanded clone.

TRBV29-1	TRBJ2-7	-	few	TGCAGCGTTGGACAGGGAGGCTACGAGCAGTACTTC	CSVGQGGYEQYF
TRBV7-9	TRBJ2-5	TRBD1	-	TGTGCCAGCAGCTTCCCTGGACAGGGGCTTGAGACCCAGTACTTC	CASSFPGQGLETQYF
TRBV5-4	TRBJ2-5	TRBD2	-	TGTGCCAGCAGCTTGGTAGCGGGACGCCAAGAGACCCAGTACTTC	CASSLVAGRQETQYF
TRBV18	TRBJ1-2	TRBD1	-	TGTGCCAGCTCACGCCTAACAGGGGGTGACAAGGATGGCTACACCTTC	CASSRLTGGDKDGYTF
TRBV10-3	TRBJ1-2	TRBD1	-	TGTGCCATCAGTGAGTTGGGGACAGCAGCTAACTATGGCTACACCTTC	CAISELGTAANYGYTF
TRBV4-3	TRBJ1-3	-	-	TGCGTCAGCAGCCAAGCTACCGCGTTTCTTGGAAACACCATATATTTT	CVSSQATAFLGNTIYF
TRBV27	TRBJ2-7	TRBD2	-	TGTGCCAGCAGTTCCGGGGGGGCAGCCTACGAGCAGTACTTC	CASSSGGAAYEQYF
TRBV6-5	TRBJ1-1	-	-	TGTGCCAGCAGTTACGTCATTCACACTGAAGCTTTCTTT	CASSYVIHTEAFF
TRBV28	TRBJ2-4	TRBD2	few	TGTGCCAGCAGTTTCGAGGGACTAGCGAGTAGTAACATTCAGTACTTC	CASSFEGLASSNIQYF
TRBV27	TRBJ2-7	TRBD2	-	TGTGCCAGCAGTACCCCGACTAGCGGGGGCTACGAGCAGTACTTC	CASSTPTSGGYEQYF
TRBV19	TRBJ1-2	TRBD1	-	TGTGCCAGTTATTCCTCCGGGACAGGGTCCCATGGCTACACCTTC	CASYSSGTGSHGYTF
TRBV4-3	TRBJ1-1	TRBD1	-	TGCGCCAGCAGCCTGACAGGGATTATGAACACTGAAGCTTTCTTT	CASSLTGIMNTEAFF
TRBV18	TRBJ2-2	TRBD2	-	TGTGCCAGCTCACCAGGGACTAGCGGCTTAGGAGGGGAGCTGTTTTTT	CASSPGTSGLGGELFF
TRBV19	TRBJ2-2	TRBD2	-	TGTGCCAGTAGTGGACTAGCGGGGTCCCGGGCCGGGGAGCTGTTTTTT	CASSGLAGSRAGELFF
TRBV18	TRBJ1-1	TRBD1	once	TGTGCCAGCTCACCTAAGACAGGGTCGGCCGAAGCTTTCTTT	CASSPKTGSAEAFF
TRBV5-1	TRBJ2-5	TRBD1	-	TGCGCCAGCAGCTTCGGGACAGGGCGATCGTACCAAGAGACCCAGTACTTC	CASSFGTGRSYQETQYF
TRBV29-1	TRBJ2-6	TRBD1	-	TGCAGCGTGAGGGGACAGGGGAAAGATGCTGGGGCCAACGTCCTGACTTTC	CSVRGQGKDAGANVLTF
TRBV9	TRBJ1-1	-	few	TGTGCCAGCAGCGTAGGTCCGGGGGTGAACACTGAAGCTTTCTTT	CASSVGPGVNTEAFF
TRBV5-1	TRBJ2-7	TRBD1	few	TGCGCCAGCAGCCTCCCCGGACAGGGCTACGAGCAGTACTTC	CASSLPGQGYEQYF
TRBV9	TRBJ2-3	TRBD2	-	TGTGCCAGCAGCGTTAGAGCGGGGGTACGGGATACGCAGTATTTT	CASSVRAGVRDTQYF
TRBV7-8	TRBJ1-5	TRBD1	-	TGTGCCAGCAGCCTGTCCTCCCGGGACAGAGACAATCAGCCCCAGCATTTT	CASSLSSRDRDNQPQHF
TRBV2	TRBJ1-2	-	once	TGTGCCAGCAGGGGGGGTGGCTACACCTTC	CASRGGGYTF
TRBV19	TRBJ2-3	TRBD2	once	TGTGCCAGTAGAATGCCCGGACTAGTCACAGATACGCAGTATTTT	CASRMPGLVTDTQYF
TRBV5-1	TRBJ2-2	-	few	TGCGCCAGCAGCTTGGGCGTATCTGGGGAGCTGTTTTTT	CASSLGVSGELFF
TRBV2	TRBJ2-1	TRBD1	-	TGTGCCAGCAGTGAAGAGGGCATACCGGGACAGGGCCATGAGCAGTTCTTC	CASSEEGIPGQGHEQFF
TRBV18	TRBJ1-1	-	-	TGTGCCAGCTCACCAGGGCAGGGGAACACTGAAGCTTTCTTT	CASSPGQGNTEAFF
TRBV27	TRBJ1-4	TRBD1	-	TGTGCCAGCAGTATGACAGGGTATACTGAAAAACTGTTTTTT	CASSMTGYTEKLFF
TRBV2	TRBJ1-2	TRBD1	-	TGTGCCAGCAGTGAGGGACAGCACTATGGCTACACCTTC	CASSEGQHYGYTF
TRBV19	TRBJ1-1	-	-	TGTGCCAGTAGTATCCCATACACTGAAGCTTTCTTT	CASSIPYTEAFF
TRBV30	TRBJ1-5	-	-	TGTGCCTGGAGTGTACGGGGGTCCTATCAGCCCCAGCATTTT	CAWSVRGSYQPQHF
TRBV15	TRBJ2-1	TRBD1	-	TGTGCTGTGTTGGGACAGGGGGCCGATGAGCAGTTCTTC	CAVLGQGADEQFF
TRBV11-2	TRBJ2-3	TRBD2	-	TGTGCCAGCAGCCCCCGGGGGACTAGCGGGGGGGTGTTAGATACGCAGTATTTT	CASSPRGTSGGVLDTQYF
TRBV27	TRBJ2-1	-	once	TGTGCCAGCAGTTTTTCGGGGAGCCGACGGGATGAGCAGTTCTTC	CASSFSGSRRDEQFF
TRBV30	TRBJ1-4	TRBD1	-	TGTGCCTGGAGTCGGGGCCCCACAGGGGGACATGAAAAACTGTTTTTT	CAWSRGPTGGHEKLFF
TRBV11-3	TRBJ2-3	-	-	TGTGCCAGCAGCAAAACTACAGATACGCAGTATTTT	CASSKTTDTQYF
TRBV27	TRBJ1-2	-	-	TGTGCCAGCAGTCACAGTCGGGGCGCGGGGAGAGGCTACACCTTC	CASSHSRGAGRGYTF
TRBV5-8	TRBJ1-3	-	-	TGTGCCAGCAGCTTGGACAGTGGCGAAAACACCATATATTTT	CASSLDSGENTIYF
TRBV6-5	TRBJ2-1	-	-	TGTGCCAGCAGTTACTCAAAGGGGGTGGCCTACAATGAGCAGTTCTTC	CASSYSKGVAYNEQFF
TRBV7-8	TRBJ1-5	TRBD1	-	TGTGCCAGCAGCTTAGGAGGTTTGGGACAGGGCTATAGCAATCAGCCCCAGCATTTT	CASSLGGLGQGYSNQPQHF
TRBV9	TRBJ1-6	-	-	TGTGCCAGCAGCGTCAACAGGATTTCACCCCTCCACTTT	CASSVNRISPLHF
TRBV6-6	TRBJ1-1	-	once	TGTGCCAGCACCCTAAGCACTGAAGCTTTCTTT	CASTLSTEAFF
TRBV6-4	TRBJ1-3	-	-	TGTGCCAGCAGTGCCCCCGTAAACTCTGGAAACACCATATATTTT	CASSAPVNSGNTIYF
TRBV25-1	TRBJ2-7	-	-	TGTGCCAGCAGTGACCTCGGACAGTCGGGGGAGCAGTACTTC	CASSDLGQSGEQYF
TRBV28	TRBJ2-1	TRBD2	-	TGTGCCAGCAGCCGGACTAGCGGGAGACATGAGCAGTTCTTC	CASSRTSGRHEQFF
TRBV5-1	TRBJ2-7	-	-	TGCGCCAGCAACTTGGGGCAGTACGAGCAGTACTTC	CASNLGQYEQYF
TRBV19	TRBJ2-3	TRBD2	-	TGTGCCAGTAGTATGGCTAGCGGGTTTACAGATACGCAGTATTTT	CASSMASGFTDTQYF
TRBV7-9	TRBJ2-3	-	-	TGTGCCAGCAGCTTACGGCGTCAGGGGGATACGCAGTATTTT	CASSLRRQGDTQYF
TRBV7-3	TRBJ1-6	-	-	TGTGCCAGCAGCTCGTCCCGGGACATTAATTCACCCCTCCACTTT	CASSSSRDINSPLHF
TRBV5-4	TRBJ2-3	-	-	TGTGCCAGCAGCTACGGGCAGGGGACAGATACGCAGTATTTT	CASSYGQGTDTQYF
TRBV30	TRBJ2-2	-	-	TGTGCCTTTTTAGATCCGGGACACGTGAACACCGGGGAGCTGTTTTTT	CAFLDPGHVNTGELFF
TRBV5-1	TRBJ2-3	TRBD2	-	TGCGCCAGCAGCTTAAACCCCGGGACTAGCGGCACAGATACGCAGTATTTT	CASSLNPGTSGTDTQYF
TRBV28	TRBJ1-4	-	once	TGTGCCAGCAGCAGAAACAGGGCCAGTAAAAAACTGTTTTTT	CASSRNRASKKLFF
TRBV10-2	TRBJ2-3	TRBD1	once	TGCGCCAGCAGTGAGGGGGACAGGAGCACAGATACGCAGTATTTT	CASSEGDRSTDTQYF
TRBV5-1	TRBJ2-1	-	-	TGCGCCAGCAGCGGGGATTGGGGCACCTCCTACAATGAGCAGTTCTTC	CASSGDWGTSYNEQFF
TRBV5-1	TRBJ2-3	-	-	TGCGCCAGCAGCTTGGTAGTCCCAGATACGCAGTATTTT	CASSLVVPDTQYF
TRBV20-1	TRBJ1-2	-	-	TGCAGTGCTAGAGATTACGGTGGCTACACCTTC	CSARDYGGYTF
TRBV19	TRBJ2-5	TRBD1	-	TGTGCCAGTAGTATTAACAGGGGCCCGGAGACCCAGTACTTC	CASSINRGPETQYF
TRBV29-1	TRBJ2-7	-	-	TGCAGCGTTGACCCCACAGGGAACGAGCAGTACTTC	CSVDPTGNEQYF
TRBV5-6	TRBJ2-1	-	-	TGTGCCAGCAGCTTGGTTCATCCCCTTGACAAGCAGTTCTTC	CASSLVHPLDKQFF
TRBV30	TRBJ2-2	-	-	TGTGCCTGGAGGCCGCGGACCGGGGAGCTGTTTTTT	CAWRPRTGELFF